The 31 T cell receptor beta chains given below trace back to one sample, sequenced in a study of shared clonotypes between healthy human individuals (dated by TCRdb to the early 2020s). Libraries were constructed by the immunoSEQ multiplex PCR assay. Sourced from immuneACCESS, this table was stored by TCRdb with only in-frame sequences that have V and J called. A share of the clones is absent; for the studies checked, an unresolved V gene accounts for under half, and the remainder has no known explanation. This sample lists approximately 2.1 million clones; roughly 93% were detected once. In total, the top ten clones hold under 0.45% of the sample. Sequences were obtained from naive CD4+ T cells from PBMCs. The intended sense of this specimen's cell subset or site label: CD45RA+ positively selected. These receptor sequences come from a man aged 18 to 30 in good health. Some clones in this sample may be carry-over from other donors' samples.

About this clone: The same CDR3 arises from other DNA sequences in this sample as well. The CDR3: CASRTESYGYTF. The CDR3 DNA follows: TGTGCCAGTAGAACAGAATCGTATGGCTACACCTTC. The V call is TRBV19, the J call TRBJ1-2; D unclear. The germline V gene encodes CDR1 LNHDA and CDR2 SQIVND (reference sequence). CDR3 length: 12 residues. With 6 bases removed from V and 5 bases from J, the gap between germline ends came to 10 bases.

CDR3 sequence reads: CASSSLGRGQGNYEQYF. The CDR3, as DNA: TGTGCCAGTAGTTCCCTTGGGCGGGGACAGGGGAACTACGAGCAGTACTTC. The chain recombines TRBV19 with TRBJ2-7; TRBD1 agrees at 10 bases. The germline V gene has CDR1 LNHDA and CDR2 SQIVND (reference sequence). Unmatched junction bases numbered 13, after V lost 5 bases and J lost 3 bases. The CDR3 is 17 amino acids.

The chain carries TRBV11-2 and TRBJ1-2; TRBD1 matches 7 bases. CDR1 and CDR2 (germline): SGHAT, FQNNGV. The length of the CDR3 is 15 residues. J lost 8 bases, V lost 4 bases, and 13 bases had no gene match. CDR3 sequence reads: CASSSHTFGTEGYTF. The CDR3 nucleotides are TGTGCCAGCAGCTCGCATACGTTCGGGACAGAGGGCTACACCTTC. The full variable domain, its missing parts supplied by reference TRBV11-2 and TRBJ1-2, is EAGVAQSPRYKIIEKRQSVAFWCNPISGHATLYWYQQILGQGPKLLIQFQNNGVVDDSQLPKDRFSAERLKGVDSTLKIQPAKLEDSAVYLCASSSHTFGTEGYTFGSGTRLTVV.

This clone was counted a few times. Within the sample, other DNA sequences also encode this same CDR3. This rearrangement joins TRBV19 to TRBJ1-1; the match to TRBD1 covers 8 bases. The CDR3 consists of 14 residues. Germline-derived CDR1 and CDR2 are LNHDA and SQIVND (reference sequence). After removal of 5 bases from V and 1 base from J, the junction contained 3 bases not matched to a gene. The CDR3 DNA reads as TGTGCCAGTAGTTCAGACAGGGGGAACACTGAAGCTTTCTTT. Translation: CASSSDRGNTEAFF.

The chain joins TRBV28 to TRBJ2-3; D not certain. CDR1 is MDHEN and CDR2 is SYDVKM in the germline V gene. The V end was cut by 7 bases, the J end by 2 bases, with 13 bases between. This CDR3 region has 14 residues. The CDR3 coding sequence is TGTGCCAGCATTCAGGAACGGATCACAGATACGCAGTATTTT. Protein: CASIQERITDTQYF.

This chain uses TRBV18 with TRBJ2-6; maybe TRBD2 (6 bases). Germline assignment: CDR1 KGHSH and CDR2 LQKENI. This CDR3 has 17 residues. V lost 4 bases to trimming and J lost 2 bases, with 15 bases between them. The CDR3 coding sequence is TGTGCCAGCTCACTTTACGGGACTGTCCCTGGGGCCAACGTCCTGACTTTC. The encoded protein is CASSLYGTVPGANVLTF.

A note on this clone: The sample has other DNA sequences that encode this CDR3 too. The gene calls are TRBV15 and TRBJ1-5, with D unclear. CDR1 and CDR2 from the germline V gene are LNHNV and YYDKDF (reference sequence). The length of the CDR3 is 13 residues. The germline V and J ends were trimmed by 0 bases and 4 bases, with 4 bases remaining between them. The CDR3 region has the DNA TGTGCCACCAGCAGAGAAGGGAATCAGCCCCAGCATTTT. Its translation is CATSREGNQPQHF.

The rearrangement joins TRBV7-2 to TRBJ2-1, with 11 bases aligning to TRBD2. There are 18 residues in the CDR3. Germline values: CDR1 SGHTA, CDR2 FQGNSA. The V segment lost 4 bases and the J segment 5 bases; nucleotides outside the gene matches: 13. CDR3 in amino acids: CASSSGLADLPTHNEQFF. The CDR3 DNA follows: TGTGCCAGCAGCTCGGGACTAGCGGACCTCCCAACCCACAATGAGCAGTTCTTC.

In DNA form, the CDR3 reads TGTGCCAGCAGCTCTCTGAAGCGGGAGTTGGAGACCCAGTACTTC. It encodes CASSSLKRELETQYF. The chain is built from TRBV7-9 and TRBJ2-5; 8 bases align to TRBD2. CDR1 and CDR2 (germline): SEHNR, FQNEAQ (reference sequence). After removal of 4 bases from V and 5 bases from J, the junction contained 9 bases not matched to a gene. The CDR3 extends over 15 amino acids.

In this sample, this clone turned up once. The gene calls are TRBV7-9 and TRBJ1-5; D is possibly TRBD1 (5 bases). The CDR3 loop spans 17 amino acids. Germline V gene data show CDR1 as SEHNR and CDR2 as FQNEAQ (reference sequence). V shed 0 bases and J shed 4 bases, with 16 bases lying between them. Here the CDR3 DNA reads TGTGCCAGCAGCTTAGCGTCGGGGGGAGATCTAAATCAGCCCCAGCATTTT. Translated, it gives CASSLASGGDLNQPQHF.

This rearrangement joins TRBV23-1 to TRBJ2-5; TRBD1 is a possible D gene (6 bases). TRBV23-1 counts as an open reading frame of uncertain function. The CDR3 contains 15 residues. The ends were cut back, 6 bases at V and 5 bases at J, with 19 bases in the middle. The chain's CDR3 is CASSQGQFQGETQYF. The CDR3, as DNA: TGCGCCAGCAGCCAAGGACAGTTCCAGGGGGAGACCCAGTACTTC.

V gene TRBV6-5 combines with J gene TRBJ1-1; a weak D match, TRBD1 (6 bases). The CDR3 runs 15 residues. CDR1 is MNHEY and CDR2 is SVGAGI in the germline V gene. V gave up 7 bases and J gave up 0 bases, with 15 bases separating them. CDR3 bases: TGTGCCAGCACCTCACAGGGTAAAATGAACACTGAAGCTTTCTTT. This codes for CASTSQGKMNTEAFF.

With regard to this clone: The sample holds other DNA sequences that translate to the same CDR3. The chain recombines TRBV28 with TRBJ1-1; TRBD1 is a possible D gene (5 bases). Deletions cut 5 bases from V and 2 bases from J, with 15 bases between. The CDR3 sequence is 15 residues long. The germline gives CDR1 MDHEN, CDR2 SYDVKM. CDR3 sequence: CASSPPGTGNTEAFF. CDR3 nucleotides: TGTGCCAGCAGTCCCCCCGGGACGGGAAACACTGAAGCTTTCTTT.

This clone has just one count. The CDR3: CASSVGGASALNTGELFF. The CDR3 DNA reads TGTGCCAGCAGCGTAGGAGGGGCTAGCGCCCTTAACACCGGGGAGCTGTTTTTT. V and J are TRBV9 and TRBJ2-2; a possible D gene is TRBD2 (6 bases). Germline V gene data show CDR1 as SGDLS and CDR2 as YYNGEE. This CDR3 spans 18 amino acids. V was cut by 0 bases and J by 2 bases, with 17 bases left in between.

The V call is TRBV5-1, the J call TRBJ2-5; no reliable D call. Germline CDR1 is SGHRS and CDR2 is YFSETQ. V dropped 2 bases and J dropped 4 bases, with 9 bases sitting between them. This CDR3 has 13 amino acids. CDR3 DNA: TGCGCCAGCAGCTTTTCTCTCACAGAGACCCAGTACTTC. Residues: CASSFSLTETQYF. The full variable domain, its missing parts supplied by reference TRBV5-1 and TRBJ2-5, is KAGVTQTPRYLIKTRGQQVTLSCSPISGHRSVSWYQQTPGQGLQFLFEYFSETQRNKGNFPGRFSGRQFSNSRSEMNVSTLELGDSALYLCASSFSLTETQYFGPGTRLLVL.

CDR3 residues: CASSLDDSSYGYTF. The CDR3 DNA sequence: TGTGCCAGCAGCTTAGACGACAGCTCCTATGGCTACACCTTC. This chain links TRBV7-8 with TRBJ1-2; D possibly corresponds to TRBD1 (5 bases). Germline V CDR1 and CDR2: SGHVS, FQNEAQ. This CDR3 has 14 residues. V gave up 1 base and J gave up 4 bases, with 10 bases separating them. Full variable domain (outside the CDR3, taken from reference TRBV7-8 and TRBJ1-2): GAGVSQSPRYKVAKRGQDVALRCDPISGHVSLFWYQQALGQGPEFLTYFQNEAQLDKSGLPSDRFFAERPEGSVSTLKIQRTQQEDSAVYLCASSLDDSSYGYTFGSGTRLTVV.

On this clone itself: This sample also contains other DNA sequences that code for the same CDR3. This rearrangement joins TRBV5-4 to TRBJ1-3, with 11 bases fitting TRBD1. CDR1 and CDR2 from the germline V gene are SGHNT and YYREEE (reference sequence). After removal of 5 bases from V and 3 bases from J, the junction contained 4 bases not matched to a gene. This CDR3 is 15 amino acids long. The DNA for the CDR3 is TGTGCCAGCAGTCTGGACAGGGGGCTTGGAAACACCATATATTTT. Protein sequence: CASSLDRGLGNTIYF.

The V and J genes are TRBV28 and TRBJ1-2; 10 bases are shared with TRBD1. Germline values: CDR1 MDHEN, CDR2 SYDVKM. The V segment lost 6 bases and the J segment 3 bases; nucleotides outside the gene matches: 4. This CDR3 contains 14 residues. In DNA, the CDR3 is TGTGCCAGCAGGGAGACAGGGGGCGACTATGGCTACACCTTC. It yields the protein CASRETGGDYGYTF.

The count of this clone is one. V gene TRBV27 combines with J gene TRBJ1-1, with no clear D. CDR1 MNHEY and CDR2 SMNVEV come from the germline V gene (reference sequence). This CDR3 is 15 amino acids long. With 3 bases removed from V and 0 bases from J, the gap between germline ends came to 11 bases. CDR3 DNA: TGTGCCAGCAGTTTCAGGTACAATATGAACACTGAAGCTTTCTTT. It yields the protein CASSFRYNMNTEAFF.

The gene calls are TRBV28 and TRBJ1-1, with D possibly matching TRBD1 (5 bases). CDR3 length equals 14 residues. Germline V gene sequence: CDR1 MDHEN, CDR2 SYDVKM. Trimming cost V 6 bases and J 4 bases, with 15 bases left between them. CDR3 DNA: TGTGCCAGCAGCCGCGGCAGGGTGGGCACTGAAGCTTTCTTT. Its protein product is CASSRGRVGTEAFF.

This rearrangement joins TRBV6-5 to TRBJ2-4; 11 bases fit TRBD1. With V trimmed by 5 bases and J by 3 bases, 3 bases remained unmatched. The CDR3 has 15 amino acids. The germline CDR1 and CDR2 sequences are MNHEY and SVGAGI. The CDR3 DNA reads as TGTGCCAGCAGTAGGGACAGGGGGGGCAAAAACATTCAGTACTTC. It encodes CASSRDRGGKNIQYF.

The V and J genes are TRBV19 and TRBJ1-5; possibly TRBD1 for D (6 bases). Germline V gene lookup returns CDR1 LNHDA and CDR2 SQIVND (reference sequence). CDR3 length equals 15 residues. V was clipped by 8 bases and J by 2 bases, with 16 bases between them. The chain's CDR3 is CASHLQGGGNQPQHF. The CDR3 region has the DNA TGTGCCAGTCACCTACAGGGAGGGGGCAATCAGCCCCAGCATTTT.

The rearrangement joins TRBV18 to TRBJ1-4, with D possibly being TRBD1 (6 bases). The CDR3 length is 14 residues. From germline, CDR1 is KGHSH and CDR2 LQKENI. Deletions cut 4 bases from V and 7 bases from J, with 13 bases between. The CDR3 here is CASSRSLGGEKLFF. The CDR3 coding sequence is TGTGCCAGCTCACGGTCCCTAGGGGGTGAAAAACTGTTTTTT. Looking up the rest from reference TRBV18 and TRBJ1-4 gives the full variable domain: NAGVMQNPRHLVRRRGQEARLRCSPMKGHSHVYWYRQLPEEGLKFMVYLQKENIIDESGMPKERFSAEFPKEGPSILRIQQVVRGDSAAYFCASSRSLGGEKLFFGSGTQLSVL.

The V gene is TRBV18, the J gene TRBJ2-5, with a possible D match to TRBD1 (5 bases). The CDR3 is made up of 17 amino acids. Trimming took 1 base from V and 5 from J, leaving 20 bases between them. Germline assignment: CDR1 KGHSH and CDR2 LQKENI. The CDR3 DNA follows: TGTGCCAGCTCACCACGGGGCAATCTACTGGGTGGGGAGACCCAGTACTTC. It translates to CASSPRGNLLGGETQYF.

The V and J genes are TRBV2 and TRBJ1-4; D is unresolved. The CDR3 consists of 14 residues. Per the germline V gene, CDR1 is SNHLY and CDR2 is FYNNEI. Trimming pared 8 bases from V and 7 bases from J, leaving 17 bases between. CDR3 residues: CASGPVGGGEKLFF. CDR3 sequence (DNA): TGTGCCAGCGGGCCGGTGGGTGGAGGTGAAAAACTGTTTTTT.

The chain joins TRBV7-9 to TRBJ1-1; 7 positions agree with TRBD1. Germline V gene data show CDR1 as SEHNR and CDR2 as FQNEAQ (reference sequence). Trimming cost V 0 bases and J 0 bases; bases outside gene matches: 4. The CDR3 length is 16 residues. CDR3 in DNA: TGTGCCAGCAGCTTAGCGTCCGGGACAGTGAACACTGAAGCTTTCTTT. This gives the protein CASSLASGTVNTEAFF.

The chain links TRBV5-1 to TRBJ2-7, with D possibly matching TRBD1 (5 bases). Germline CDR1 and CDR2: SGHRS and YFSETQ. The ends were cut back, 5 bases at V and 0 bases at J, with 15 bases in the middle. The CDR3 is 15 residues long. The CDR3 DNA reads TGCGCCAGCAGAATGGGGCTCTCCTTCTCCTACGAGCAGTACTTC. Protein product: CASRMGLSFSYEQYF.

The chain uses TRBV2 and TRBJ2-1; TRBD1 is a possible D gene (6 bases). The V and J ends lost 5 bases and 3 bases respectively, with 11 bases between them. Germline V lookup: CDR1 SNHLY, CDR2 FYNNEI. The CDR3 loop spans 14 amino acids. CDR3 DNA sequence: TGTGCCAGCAGTTCGGGACACTTCTACAATGAGCAGTTCTTC. It yields the protein CASSSGHFYNEQFF. Full variable domain (remainder filled in from reference TRBV2 and TRBJ2-1): EPEVTQTPSHQVTQMGQEVILRCVPISNHLYFYWYRQILGQKVEFLVSFYNNEISEKSEIFDDQFSVERPDGSNFTLKIRSTKLEDSAMYFCASSSGHFYNEQFFGPGTRLTVL.

The chain links TRBV6-6 to TRBJ1-2; a possible D gene is TRBD1 (5 bases). This CDR3 comprises 15 residues. The germline V gene has CDR1 MNHNY and CDR2 SVGAGI (reference sequence). V lost 0 bases and J 3 bases, leaving 11 bases between the germline ends. The CDR3 loop is CASSYSRDSDYGYTF. The CDR3 region has the DNA TGTGCCAGCAGTTACTCCCGGGACTCAGACTATGGCTACACCTTC.

Points on this clone: Other DNA sequences in this sample translate to the same CDR3. The chain has TRBV7-2 and TRBJ2-1, with 10 bases identical to TRBD2. Losses at the gene ends were 5 bases for V and 0 bases for J; bases not matched to a gene: 4. The germline V gene encodes CDR1 SGHTA and CDR2 FQGNSA. This CDR3 region has 16 residues. CDR3 sequence (DNA): TGTGCCAGCAGCCTCGGACTAGCGGCCTCCTACAATGAGCAGTTCTTC. Translated, it gives CASSLGLAASYNEQFF.

The V call is TRBV4-2, the J call TRBJ2-2; D gene ambiguous. The CDR3 totals 16 residues. The germline CDR1 and CDR2 sequences are LGHNA and YNFKEQ. With 1 base removed from V and 3 bases from J, the gap between germline ends came to 12 bases. DNA of the CDR3: TGTGCCAGCAGCCAAGTGGCCCCCGAGGACACCGGGGAGCTGTTTTTT. Its translation: CASSQVAPEDTGELFF.